These 21 T cell receptor beta chains were sequenced from one sample in a study of cytomegalovirus exposure and HLA in healthy donors. The repertoire was sequenced with immunoSEQ multiplex PCR; TCRdb's copy has only in-frame clones and lacks some. The profile covers some 150,000 clones, with about 95% appearing a single time and 1.5% to 2% taken by the ten largest. Source material: PBMCs. The receptors were sampled from a man between 18 and 29 years old in good health and CMV-seropositive.

The V and J genes are TRBV19 and TRBJ2-7; D is perhaps TRBD2 (6 bases). Germline CDR1 LNHDA, CDR2 SQIVND (reference sequence). This CDR3 comprises 14 residues. V was clipped by 1 base and J by 5 bases, with 12 bases between them. The CDR3 sequence: CASSIGGDWDEQYF. The CDR3 bases are TGTGCCAGTAGTATAGGCGGGGATTGGGACGAGCAGTACTTC.

This chain's CDR3 is CASSFGGTGEQYF. The DNA of the CDR3 is TGTGCCAGCAGCTTTGGCGGAACGGGCGAGCAGTACTTC. V is TRBV7-9 and J is TRBJ2-7, with unresolved D. Between the trimmed V and J ends, which lost 3 bases and 6 bases, there was a span of 12 bases. This CDR3 is 13 amino acids long. Germline CDR1 is SEHNR and CDR2 is FQNEAQ (reference sequence).

As DNA, the CDR3 is TGCGCCAGCAGCCCCCTGAGCTCCCCCTACCCCTACTACGAGCAGTACTTC. Amino acid sequence: CASSPLSSPYPYYEQYF. V usage is TRBV4-1 and J usage is TRBJ2-7; D unclear. CDR1 is MGHRA, CDR2 YSYEKL, per germline. The CDR3 extends over 17 amino acids. V lost 4 bases and J lost 3, with 22 bases in between.

V gene TRBV5-5 combines with J gene TRBJ2-7; 10 nucleotides line up with TRBD1. The CDR3 totals 16 residues. J was trimmed by 5 bases and V by 4 bases; bases with no gene match: 12. The germline V gene encodes CDR1 SGHKS and CDR2 YYEKEE (reference sequence). CDR3 residues: CASSPQPGQGSNEQYF. CDR3 DNA sequence: TGTGCCAGCAGCCCGCAGCCGGGACAGGGGTCCAACGAGCAGTACTTC.

V is TRBV7-9 and J is TRBJ1-2; D unresolved. CDR1 and CDR2 (germline): SEHNR, FQNEAQ (reference sequence). V lost 3 bases and J lost 1, with 18 bases in between. CDR3 size: 17 residues. CDR3 coding DNA: TGTGCCAGCAGCTTTAGGCTCCCGCCAGGAGGTAACTATGGCTACACCTTC. Its translation: CASSFRLPPGGNYGYTF. The full variable domain, with the rest looked up from reference TRBV7-9 and TRBJ1-2, is DTGVSQNPRHKITKRGQNVTFRCDPISEHNRLYWYRQTLGQGPEFLTYFQNEAQLEKSRLLSDRFSAERPKGSFSTLEIQRTEQGDSAMYLCASSFRLPPGGNYGYTFGSGTRLTVV.

This chain connects TRBV2 to TRBJ2-7; 9 bases are shared with TRBD2. Germline V gene data show CDR1 as SNHLY and CDR2 as FYNNEI. With 8 bases clipped from V and 0 bases from J, the junction kept 5 bases outside the gene matches. CDR3 length: 14 residues. CDR3: CASGSGSLSYEQYF. The CDR3 DNA reads as TGTGCCAGCGGTAGCGGGAGCCTCTCCTACGAGCAGTACTTC.

The chain links TRBV19 to TRBJ1-5; D not certain. Germline values: CDR1 LNHDA, CDR2 SQIVND (reference sequence). The V gene lost 3 bases and the J gene lost 4 bases, with 4 bases spanning the gap. The CDR3 runs 12 residues. The CDR3 loop reads CASSIGNQPQHF. CDR3 coding DNA: TGTGCCAGTAGTATCGGGAATCAGCCCCAGCATTTT. Full variable domain (missing parts from reference TRBV19 and TRBJ1-5): DGGITQSPKYLFRKEGQNVTLSCEQNLNHDAMYWYRQDPGQGLRLIYYSQIVNDFQKGDIAEGYSVSREKKESFPLTVTSAQKNPTAFYLCASSIGNQPQHFGDGTRLSIL.

This chain links TRBV18 with TRBJ1-1, with 7 bases that match TRBD1. V lost 3 bases and J lost 5; bases outside the gene matches: 6. Germline V lookup: CDR1 KGHSH, CDR2 LQKENI. The CDR3 consists of 14 residues. CDR3: CASSPGQARTEAFF. CDR3 in DNA: TGTGCCAGCTCACCTGGACAGGCGAGGACTGAAGCTTTCTTT.

The chain is built from TRBV18 and TRBJ1-1, with D hard to call. In germline, CDR1 is KGHSH, CDR2 LQKENI. The CDR3 covers 14 residues. V shed 3 bases and J shed 3 bases, with 11 bases lying between them. The CDR3 DNA is TGTGCCAGCTCACCCACTGAGACTTACACTGAAGCTTTCTTT. This encodes CASSPTETYTEAFF.

This clone occurred once. The chain carries TRBV5-5 and TRBJ1-2, with unresolved D. There are 12 residues in the CDR3. Germline CDR1 and CDR2: SGHKS and YYEKEE (reference sequence). The V end lost 2 bases, the J end lost 5 bases, and 7 bases lay between the germline ends. Written as DNA, the CDR3 is TGTGCCAGCAGCTTTAACGGGTATGGCTACACCTTC. Its protein product is CASSFNGYGYTF.

The CDR3 here is CASSITHSGELFF. The CDR3 DNA sequence: TGTGCCAGCAGCATTACGCACTCCGGGGAGCTGTTTTTT. This sequence joins TRBV7-9 and TRBJ2-2; D gene ambiguous. Germline CDR1 SEHNR, CDR2 FQNEAQ (reference sequence). The CDR3 is 13 amino acids. V was pared by 5 bases and J by 6 bases, with 10 bases between. Combining the CDR3 with reference TRBV7-9 and TRBJ2-2 gives the whole variable domain DTGVSQNPRHKITKRGQNVTFRCDPISEHNRLYWYRQTLGQGPEFLTYFQNEAQLEKSRLLSDRFSAERPKGSFSTLEIQRTEQGDSAMYLCASSITHSGELFFGEGSRLTVL.

CDR3 sequence: CASSRGQQETQYF. CDR3 DNA: TGTGCCAGCAGCCGCGGACAGCAAGAGACCCAGTACTTC. The gene calls are TRBV6-5 and TRBJ2-5; tentatively, D is TRBD1 (6 bases). Trimming took 6 bases from V and 2 from J, leaving 10 bases between them. The CDR3 contains 13 residues. Per the germline V gene, CDR1 is MNHEY and CDR2 is SVGAGI.

The chain is built from TRBV18 and TRBJ1-1; 9 bases fit TRBD1. This CDR3 has 13 amino acids. Germline V gives CDR1 KGHSH, CDR2 LQKENI. V dropped 3 bases and J dropped 8; count of bases not matched to a gene: 4. CDR3 in amino acids: CASSPGTGREAFF. Here the CDR3 DNA reads TGTGCCAGCTCACCGGGGACAGGGCGGGAAGCTTTCTTT.

The chain recombines TRBV5-6 with TRBJ1-2, with D perhaps matching TRBD1 (6 bases). The CDR3 spans 15 residues. Trimming left V 0 bases short and J 2 bases short, with 11 bases between. Germline V gives CDR1 SGHDT, CDR2 YYEEEE. Written as DNA, the CDR3 is TGTGCCAGCAGCTTGGTTAGAGGGACAAACTATGGCTACACCTTC. Translation: CASSLVRGTNYGYTF.

V gene TRBV5-4 combines with J gene TRBJ2-7, with 10 bases identical to TRBD2. Germline trimming cut 0 bases from V and 0 bases from J; bases unmatched to any gene: 0. CDR3 size: 15 residues. From germline, CDR1 is SGHNT and CDR2 YYREEE (reference sequence). This CDR3 is CASSLGLAGSYEQYF. The CDR3 DNA reads TGTGCCAGCAGCTTGGGACTAGCGGGCTCCTACGAGCAGTACTTC.

The V and J genes are TRBV18 and TRBJ2-7, with D perhaps TRBD2 (5 bases). The V and J ends lost 2 bases and 5 bases respectively, with 7 bases between them. Germline values: CDR1 KGHSH, CDR2 LQKENI. The CDR3 has 12 residues. The CDR3: CASSPWRDEQYF. In nucleotides, the CDR3 is TGTGCCAGCTCACCATGGCGGGACGAGCAGTACTTC.

This chain links TRBV29-1 with TRBJ1-2; the match to TRBD1 covers 8 bases. The J segment lost 8 bases and the V segment lost 3 bases, leaving 2 bases of the junction unmatched. The CDR3 spans 11 residues. The V gene's germline CDR1 is SQVTM and CDR2 ANQGSEA. The CDR3 is CSVDRGHGYTF. The CDR3 DNA reads as TGCAGCGTTGACAGGGGGCACGGCTACACCTTC.

The chain is built from TRBV29-1 and TRBJ2-1; D unresolved. The CDR3 length is 13 residues. Germline V gene sequence: CDR1 SQVTM, CDR2 ANQGSEA. Trimming cost V 6 bases and J 11 bases, with 20 bases left between them. The CDR3 spells CSVDTTRGSKQFF. As DNA, the CDR3 is TGCAGCGTAGATACGACCCGCGGTAGCAAGCAGTTCTTC.

This rearrangement joins TRBV27 to TRBJ1-1; possible D gene TRBD1, 5 bases. The V and J ends lost 5 bases and 1 base respectively, with 11 bases between them. Germline V gene sequence: CDR1 MNHEY, CDR2 SMNVEV (reference sequence). This CDR3 is built from 14 residues. This CDR3 is CASSLVGANTEAFF. For the CDR3, the DNA is TGTGCCAGCAGTCTAGTAGGGGCGAACACTGAAGCTTTCTTT.

The chain uses TRBV5-1 and TRBJ2-1; 8 bases align to TRBD2. After removal of 4 bases from V and 9 bases from J, the junction contained 15 bases not matched to a gene. Germline loops: CDR1 SGHRS, CDR2 YFSETQ. The CDR3 covers 16 residues. The CDR3 here is CASSVQLAANNIEQFF. The CDR3 coding sequence is TGCGCCAGCAGCGTACAACTAGCGGCCAACAATATTGAGCAGTTCTTC.

This chain joins TRBV2 and TRBJ1-2; 8 bases are a match to TRBD1. After removal of 5 bases from V and 2 bases from J, the junction contained 16 bases not matched to a gene. Germline V gene data show CDR1 as SNHLY and CDR2 as FYNNEI. The CDR3 totals 18 residues. Here the CDR3 reads CASSTGIYRDRLNYGYTF. CDR3 sequence (DNA): TGTGCCAGCAGTACCGGGATCTACCGGGACAGGTTAAACTATGGCTACACCTTC. Full variable domain (outside the CDR3, taken from reference TRBV2 and TRBJ1-2): EPEVTQTPSHQVTQMGQEVILRCVPISNHLYFYWYRQILGQKVEFLVSFYNNEISEKSEIFDDQFSVERPDGSNFTLKIRSTKLEDSAMYFCASSTGIYRDRLNYGYTFGSGTRLTVV.